This passage covers 9 T cell receptor beta chains from one sample sequenced in a study of T cell responses to AZD1222 COVID-19 vaccine. The assay was immunoSEQ multiplex PCR, and TCRdb's table has in-frame clones only and misses some. This sample has 200,000 or so clones, with approximately 95% found just once. The sequences come from peripheral blood, collected 28 days after the second AZD1222 dose. Receptors originate from an adult who received the AZD1222 COVID-19 vaccine.

This clone came up once. V usage is TRBV19 and J usage is TRBJ2-7, with 12 nucleotides matching TRBD1. With 5 bases clipped from V and 2 bases from J, the junction kept 7 bases outside the gene matches. The CDR3 covers 16 residues. Germline assignment: CDR1 LNHDA and CDR2 SQIVND (reference sequence). The CDR3 here is CASSVLRDRGPYEQYF. Written as DNA, the CDR3 is TGTGCCAGTAGTGTCCTCCGGGACAGGGGGCCCTACGAGCAGTACTTC.

The chain recombines TRBV29-1 with TRBJ1-1; 9 bases fit TRBD1. The CDR3 loop spans 12 amino acids. Per the germline V gene, CDR1 is SQVTM and CDR2 is ANQGSEA. V was clipped by 7 bases and J by 4 bases; unmatched bases: 4. CDR3 in amino acids: CSGNRGPTEAFF. DNA of the CDR3: TGCAGCGGGAACAGGGGGCCCACTGAAGCTTTCTTT.

V usage is TRBV10-1 and J usage is TRBJ1-1; 7 bases map to TRBD1. The trim removed 6 bases at V and 4 bases at J, leaving 8 bases unmatched. The CDR3 has 14 residues. CDR1 is WNHNN, CDR2 SYGVQD, per germline (reference sequence). CDR3 protein: CASREGAPGTEAFF. CDR3 DNA: TGCGCCAGCAGGGAGGGGGCGCCGGGCACTGAAGCTTTCTTT.

The rearrangement joins TRBV16 to TRBJ2-3; the D gene is possibly TRBD2 (7 bases). Germline V CDR1 and CDR2: KGHSY, FQNENV. With 4 bases removed from V and 2 bases from J, the gap between germline ends came to 19 bases. This CDR3 is 17 amino acids long. CDR3 sequence (DNA): TGTGCCAGCAGCCCCTGGGGCGGGGGCGCCTTCACAGATACGCAGTATTTT. Protein sequence: CASSPWGGGAFTDTQYF.

This rearrangement joins TRBV29-1 to TRBJ1-2, with TRBD1 identical over 10 bases. CDR1 and CDR2 (germline): SQVTM, ANQGSEA. V gave up 5 bases and J gave up 6 bases; unmatched junction bases: 9. The CDR3 runs to 14 residues. The CDR3 protein is CSVRQGARSNGYTF. The CDR3 nucleotides read TGCAGCGTTCGACAGGGGGCGCGGAGTAATGGCTACACCTTC.

Concerning this clone: At one end, the junction sequence differs from germline, possibly due to a read error. The V call is TRBV3-1 (or the pseudogene TRBV3-2), the J call TRBJ2-1, with TRBD2 matching over 7 bases. The V gene's germline CDR1 is LGHDT and CDR2 YNNKEL (reference sequence). This CDR3 spans 15 amino acids. The CDR3 here is CASRQGAGAYNEQFF. The CDR3 nucleotides read TGTGCCAGCAGGCAAGGGGCGGGGGCCTACAATGAGCAGTTCTTC.

The CDR3 nucleotides read TGTGCCAGCTCACCAGACAGCTCGAATGAGCAGTTCTTC. Translation: CASSPDSSNEQFF. This chain uses TRBV18 with TRBJ2-1, with D perhaps TRBD1 (5 bases). V lost 2 bases and J 7 bases, leaving 9 bases between the germline ends. CDR3 length: 13 amino acids. The germline V gene encodes CDR1 KGHSH and CDR2 LQKENI.

The chain is built from TRBV7-3 and TRBJ1-1, with unresolved D. The germline gives CDR1 SGHTA, CDR2 FQGTGA. Trimming removed 8 bases from V and 2 bases from J, with 12 bases in between. This CDR3 contains 13 residues. CDR3 DNA sequence: TGTGCCAGCGCCACGGGAGGAAACACTGAAGCTTTCTTT. Encoded protein: CASATGGNTEAFF. Variable domain in full (rest from reference TRBV7-3 and TRBJ1-1): GAGVSQTPSNKVTEKGKYVELRCDPISGHTALYWYRQSLGQGPEFLIYFQGTGAADDSGLPNDRFFAVRPEGSVSTLKIQRTERGDSAVYLCASATGGNTEAFFGQGTRLTVV.

The CDR3 reads CASSTPLGQSSPLHF. For the CDR3, the DNA is TGTGCCAGCAGTACCCCCTTAGGACAGTCTTCACCCCTCCACTTT. The chain joins TRBV6-5 to TRBJ1-6, with D possibly TRBD1 on 6 matching bases. CDR1 is MNHEY and CDR2 is SVGAGI in the germline V gene. Trimming cost V 5 bases and J 9 bases, with 17 bases left between them. This CDR3 is 15 amino acids long.